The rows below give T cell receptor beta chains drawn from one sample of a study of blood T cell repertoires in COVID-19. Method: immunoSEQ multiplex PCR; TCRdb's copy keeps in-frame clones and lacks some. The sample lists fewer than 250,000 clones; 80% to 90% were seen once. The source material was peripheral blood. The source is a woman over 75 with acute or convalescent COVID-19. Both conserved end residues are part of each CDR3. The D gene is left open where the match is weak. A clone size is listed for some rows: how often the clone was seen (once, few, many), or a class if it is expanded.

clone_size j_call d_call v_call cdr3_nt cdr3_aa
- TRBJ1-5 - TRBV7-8 TGTGCCAGCAGCAAGGGGGACCGAAATCAGCCCCAGCATTTT CASSKGDRNQPQHF
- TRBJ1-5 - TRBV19 TGTGCCAGTAGTACAGGGGTGAACAATCAGCCCCAGCATTTT CASSTGVNNQPQHF
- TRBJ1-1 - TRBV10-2 TGCGCCAGCAGCTTAGACAACATGGCAACTGAAGCTTTCTTT CASSLDNMATEAFF
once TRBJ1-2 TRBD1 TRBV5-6 TGTGCCAGCAGCATGGACAGGTCGCAGGGCTACACCTTC CASSMDRSQGYTF
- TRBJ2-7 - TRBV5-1 TGCGCCAGCAGCTTGTCGTCCTCCTACGAGCAGTACTTC CASSLSSSYEQYF
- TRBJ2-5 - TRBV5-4 TGTGCCAGCAGCCCACAGGGCCAAGAGACCCAGTACTTC CASSPQGQETQYF
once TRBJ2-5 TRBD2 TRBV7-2 TGTGCCAGCAGCCAGAAACTAGCGGGGGGCGAGACCCAGTACTTC CASSQKLAGGETQYF
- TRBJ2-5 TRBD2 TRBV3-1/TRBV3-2 TGTGCCAGCAGCCAAGGGTTAGCGGGGGCGCAAGAGACCCAGTACTTC CASSQGLAGAQETQYF
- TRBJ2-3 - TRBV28 TGTGCCAGCAGTTCCGGAGACACAGATACGCAGTATTTT CASSSGDTDTQYF
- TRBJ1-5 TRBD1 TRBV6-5 TGTGCCAGTAACAGGGGCCAGGGTCAGCCCCAGCATTTT CASNRGQGQPQHF